A single sample is the source of the 16 T cell receptor beta chains below, sequenced in a study of blood T cell repertoires in COVID-19. The data were produced by immunoSEQ multiplex PCR, yet TCRdb's version contains in-frame clones alone and is incomplete. The sample lists over 150,000 clones; around 95% were seen once. The material sequenced was peripheral blood. These TCRs come from a man aged 30-40 years with COVID-19, enrolled during active disease.

The chain joins TRBV10-1 to TRBJ2-7, with D perhaps TRBD2 (7 bases). In germline, CDR1 is WNHNN, CDR2 SYGVQD (reference sequence). The CDR3 sequence is 15 residues long. V was clipped by 0 bases and J by 4 bases, with 13 bases between them. CDR3 residues: CASSESGGPVYEQYF. The CDR3 nucleotides read TGCGCCAGCAGTGAGTCGGGGGGGCCTGTTTACGAGCAGTACTTC.

This rearrangement joins TRBV3-1 (or the pseudogene TRBV3-2) to TRBJ2-7, with D possibly matching TRBD2 (5 bases). The CDR3 loop spans 13 amino acids. The germline V and J ends were trimmed by 1 base and 7 bases, with 11 bases remaining between them. The germline V gene has CDR1 LGHDT and CDR2 YNNKEL (reference sequence). The DNA for the CDR3 is TGTGCCAGCAGCCAAGTCGTAGCGTTAGAGCAGTACTTC. It yields the protein CASSQVVALEQYF.

V and J are TRBV7-6 and TRBJ1-2; perhaps TRBD1 as D (6 bases). Germline values: CDR1 SGHVS, CDR2 FNYEAQ. V lost 4 bases, J lost 2 bases, and 14 bases lay in between. The CDR3 consists of 15 residues. For the CDR3, the DNA is TGTGCCAGCAGCTCCAAGGACAGCCCAAACTATGGCTACACCTTC. It yields the protein CASSSKDSPNYGYTF.

The chain couples TRBV10-1 to TRBJ1-5; 7 bases map to TRBD1. Trimming took 3 bases from V and 7 from J; bases not matched to a gene: 3. This CDR3 is built from 13 residues. The germline CDR1 and CDR2 sequences are WNHNN and SYGVQD (reference sequence). The CDR3 spells CASSETGDQPQHF. CDR3 nucleotide sequence: TGCGCCAGCAGTGAAACAGGGGACCAGCCCCAGCATTTT.

This chain joins TRBV5-6 and TRBJ1-2; no reliable D call. Deletions cut 0 bases from V and 2 bases from J, with 20 bases between. CDR3 size: 18 residues. CDR1 is SGHDT, CDR2 YYEEEE, per germline. This CDR3 is CASSLAGGFQKANYGYTF. CDR3 in DNA: TGTGCCAGCAGCTTGGCAGGTGGATTCCAGAAGGCGAACTATGGCTACACCTTC.

V and J are TRBV29-1 and TRBJ2-7; a possible D gene is TRBD1 (6 bases). CDR3 length equals 14 residues. The ends were cut back, 6 bases at V and 4 bases at J, with 19 bases in the middle. Per germline, CDR1 SQVTM and CDR2 ANQGSEA. In DNA, the CDR3 is TGCAGCGTGGGGGCACCGGGACGACCTTACGAGCAGTACTTC. It encodes CSVGAPGRPYEQYF.

The chain links TRBV6-5 to TRBJ1-1; 8 bases are a match to TRBD1. The ends lost 6 bases at V and 2 bases at J; junction bases unmatched: 5. The CDR3 contains 14 residues. Germline-derived CDR1 and CDR2 are MNHEY and SVGAGI. CDR3 in amino acids: CASRRTGPNTEAFF. The CDR3 DNA follows: TGTGCCAGCAGACGGACAGGGCCAAACACTGAAGCTTTCTTT.

The chain recombines TRBV7-3 with TRBJ2-3, with 9 bases fitting TRBD2. V was clipped by 2 bases and J by 0 bases; unmatched bases: 3. The CDR3 has 16 amino acids. Germline-derived CDR1 and CDR2 are SGHTA and FQGTGA. The CDR3 region is CASSLLAGSSTDTQYF. Written as DNA, the CDR3 is TGTGCCAGCAGCTTACTAGCGGGGTCTAGCACAGATACGCAGTATTTT.

This chain joins TRBV14 and TRBJ1-6; D is undetermined. Deletions cut 4 bases from V and 2 bases from J, with 9 bases between. This CDR3 has 15 amino acids. Germline loops: CDR1 SGHDN, CDR2 FVKESK. CDR3 protein: CASSRGGTYNSPLHF. CDR3 coding DNA: TGTGCCAGCAGCCGAGGAGGGACCTATAATTCACCCCTCCACTTT. Complete variable domain (other parts from reference TRBV14 and TRBJ1-6): EAGVTQFPSHSVIEKGQTVTLRCDPISGHDNLYWYRRVMGKEIKFLLHFVKESKQDESGMPNNRFLAERTGGTYSTLKVQPAELEDSGVYFCASSRGGTYNSPLHFGNGTRLTVT.

This clone was seen once. The chain is built from TRBV7-9 and TRBJ1-2, with TRBD1 as a possible D gene (6 bases). Trimming removed 8 bases at V and 6 bases at J, with 22 bases between. In germline, CDR1 is SEHNR, CDR2 FQNEAQ (reference sequence). The CDR3 runs to 15 residues. CDR3 coding DNA: TGTGCCAGCCAACTAGATATTGGGGGGGCGGATGGCTACACCTTC. It is translated as CASQLDIGGADGYTF.

V gene TRBV10-2 combines with J gene TRBJ2-3; 10 bases fit TRBD1. CDR3 length: 15 residues. V lost 8 bases and J lost 4; bases outside the gene matches: 9. Germline CDR1 reads WSHSY; CDR2 reads SAAADI. The CDR3 spells CASGDRGLAPDTQYF. CDR3 nucleotides: TGCGCCAGCGGGGACAGGGGATTGGCCCCAGATACGCAGTATTTT.

This rearrangement joins TRBV10-2 to TRBJ2-7, with 7 bases identical to TRBD1. The CDR3 contains 17 residues. Germline V CDR1 and CDR2: WSHSY, SAAADI. V lost 8 bases to trimming and J lost 5 bases; unmatched junction nucleotides: 21. DNA for the CDR3: TGCGCCAGCGGTCCACTCCGACAGGGAACTTTGGTCCACGAGCAGTACTTC. Amino acid sequence: CASGPLRQGTLVHEQYF.

The chain is built from TRBV7-3 and TRBJ1-2; 7 bases are shared with TRBD1. Germline V lookup: CDR1 SGHTA, CDR2 FQGTGA. J lost 5 bases, V lost 5 bases, and 8 bases had no gene match. This CDR3 region has 14 residues. CDR3 loop: CASSPGTDDYGYTF. The CDR3, as DNA: TGTGCCAGCAGCCCCGGGACAGACGATTATGGCTACACCTTC.

On this clone: The same CDR3 is also encoded by other DNA sequences in this sample. This sequence joins TRBV11-2 and TRBJ1-2, with TRBD1 matching 9 bases. The V gene's germline CDR1 is SGHAT and CDR2 FQNNGV. Trimming cost V 3 bases and J 4 bases; bases outside gene matches: 0. The CDR3 contains 13 residues. The CDR3 loop reads CASSLDRGYGYTF. The CDR3 DNA reads as TGTGCCAGCAGCTTGGACAGGGGCTATGGCTACACCTTC. Full variable domain (missing parts from reference TRBV11-2 and TRBJ1-2): EAGVAQSPRYKIIEKRQSVAFWCNPISGHATLYWYQQILGQGPKLLIQFQNNGVVDDSQLPKDRFSAERLKGVDSTLKIQPAKLEDSAVYLCASSLDRGYGYTFGSGTRLTVV.

This clone has more than one count but fewer than ten. J is TRBJ2-1 and V is TRBV19; D is possibly TRBD2 (6 bases). Trimming took off 6 bases at V and 3 bases at J, with 9 bases between the two ends. The germline CDR1 and CDR2 sequences are LNHDA and SQIVND (reference sequence). This CDR3 spans 13 amino acids. The chain's CDR3 is CASREGLYNEQFF. CDR3 sequence (DNA): TGTGCCAGTAGGGAGGGACTCTACAATGAGCAGTTCTTC.

V and J are TRBV6-5 and TRBJ2-5; 9 bases line up with TRBD1. Trimming at V came to 0 bases and at J to 4 bases, leaving 6 bases not matched to a gene. Looked up from germline, CDR1 is MNHEY and CDR2 is SVGAGI. The CDR3 is 16 residues long. The CDR3 sequence: CASSYSGQGTGETQYF. CDR3 in DNA: TGTGCCAGCAGTTACTCGGGACAGGGTACGGGAGAGACCCAGTACTTC.